What follows are 4 T cell receptor beta chains derived from one specimen sequenced in a study of T cells in Graves' hyperthyroidism and ophthalmopathy. Amplification yielded TCR beta CDR3 regions, with RNA transcripts as the source. The HTBI set primed first-round TCR CDR3 RT-PCR. TCRdb passed the multiplex PCR reads through MiXCR, listing each CDR3 protein once. In the table there are around 370,000 distinct CDR3 sequences, about a fifth of which are singletons. Material for sequencing was blood. These receptors came from a man younger than 35 with Graves' ophthalmopathy.

This clonotype has ten or more counts. The V and J genes are TRBV5-1 and TRBJ2-3; 8 nucleotides agree with TRBD1. Germline V lookup: CDR1 SGHRS, CDR2 YFSETQ. The CDR3 runs 15 residues. J gave up 1 base and V 3 bases, and 4 bases lay outside the gene matches. CDR3 sequence: CASSYLQGGTDTQYF. The CDR3 DNA sequence: TGCGCCAGCAGCTATCTACAGGGGGGCACAGATACGCAGTATTTT. The full variable domain, in which reference TRBV5-1 and TRBJ2-3 provide the parts outside the CDR3, is KAGVTQTPRYLIKTRGQQVTLSCSPISGHRSVSWYQQTPGQGLQFLFEYFSETQRNKGNFPGRFSGRQFSNSRSEMNVSTLELGDSALYLCASSYLQGGTDTQYFGPGTRLTVL.

The rearrangement uses TRBV4-1 and TRBJ1-2; TRBD1 is a possible D gene (5 bases). The length of the CDR3 is 17 residues. V was cut by 0 bases and J by 4 bases, with 18 bases left in between. The germline CDR1 and CDR2 sequences are MGHRA and YSYEKL. The CDR3 DNA reads TGCGCCAGCAGCCAAGACCCGCCCCCTGACAGCATCTATGGCTACACCTTC. This codes for CASSQDPPPDSIYGYTF.

This clonotype occurred many times. The chain carries TRBV3-1 and TRBJ1-2; D remains unclear. V lost 0 bases and J 4 bases, leaving 9 bases between the germline ends. Germline V lookup: CDR1 LGHDT, CDR2 YNNKEL (reference sequence). The CDR3 has 14 amino acids. The CDR3 DNA is TGTGCCAGCAGCCAAGATTACAGAACCTATGGCTACACCTTC. This translates into CASSQDYRTYGYTF.

Many counts were recorded for this clonotype. V and J are TRBV5-6 and TRBJ2-1, with 8 nucleotides matching TRBD1. The J segment lost 5 bases and the V segment lost 3 bases, leaving 1 base of the junction unmatched. The length of the CDR3 is 13 residues. In germline, CDR1 is SGHDT, CDR2 YYEEEE. CDR3 protein: CASSWDRNNEQFF. Here the CDR3 DNA reads TGTGCCAGCAGCTGGGACAGGAACAATGAGCAGTTCTTC.